This record covers a single T cell receptor (beta chain). This sample is part of a study of OX40 agonist ivuxolimab in advanced cancers. Overall study: One hepatocellular carcinoma and a couple of cutaneous melanoma patients partially responded.

TCRdb's copy holds only in-frame clones and misses some; the assay was immunoSEQ multiplex PCR. The sample carries around 18,000 clones, around 69% recorded once. There are 17 residues in the CDR3. Germline CDR1 SGHRS, CDR2 YFSETQ. Trimming at V came to 5 bases and at J to 5 bases, leaving 12 bases not matched to a gene. The receptor was derived from an adult with an advanced solid tumor such as melanoma, head and neck, liver or kidney cancer. V is TRBV5-1 and J is TRBJ2-5; 13 nucleotides align to TRBD2. The sequenced sample was CD4+ or CD8+ T cells sorted from blood, obtained in a trial of the OX40 agonist ivuxolimab. CDR3 DNA: TGCGCCAGCAGGTCCGGACTAGCGGGAGTGGCGGGTGAGACCCAGTACTTC. This translates into CASRSGLAGVAGETQYF.